These 3 T cell receptor beta chains were sequenced from one sample in a study of shared clonotypes between healthy human individuals. Naivety among CD8 cells was defined by CD45RO negativity and positive CCR7 selection, thereby excluding terminally differentiated effector memory CD45RA+ cells. The data were produced by immunoSEQ multiplex PCR, yet TCRdb's version contains in-frame clones alone and is incomplete. The table records about 2.1 million clones, 93% of them present only once. The sequencing input was naive CD8+ T cells from PBMCs. The receptor source for this set is a man younger than 35 in good health. Some clones in this sample may be carry-over from other donors' samples.

This sequence joins TRBV5-6 and TRBJ1-1, with a weak D call TRBD1 (6 bases). CDR1 is SGHDT, CDR2 YYEEEE, per germline. V was pared by 3 bases and J by 5 bases, with 14 bases between. The CDR3 is 14 residues long. The CDR3 sequence is CASSYGGPGTEAFF. CDR3 coding DNA: TGTGCCAGCAGCTATGGGGGGCCGGGTACTGAAGCTTTCTTT.

The V and J genes are TRBV27 and TRBJ2-1; 10 positions match TRBD1. The V gene's germline CDR1 is MNHEY and CDR2 SMNVEV (reference sequence). V was pared by 5 bases and J by 6 bases, with 4 bases of the junction left unmatched. CDR3 size: 14 residues. In DNA, the CDR3 is TGTGCCAGCAGTCCCTGGACAGGGGGCAATGAGCAGTTCTTC. Protein product: CASSPWTGGNEQFF.

The chain is built from TRBV7-9 and TRBJ2-6; 8 nucleotides match TRBD2. CDR1 and CDR2 from the germline V gene are SEHNR and FQNEAQ (reference sequence). V trimming: 8 bases; J trimming: 3 bases; junction bases outside the gene matches: 9. The CDR3 is 16 amino acids. The DNA for the CDR3 is TGTGCCAGCTCTGCGGGGGGCGGGATTGGGGCCAACGTCCTGACTTTC. It is translated as CASSAGGGIGANVLTF.